This T cell receptor beta chain was identified in a study of CD8 T cells in Susac syndrome. When the RNA was reverse transcribed, random hexamers were used with an input of roughly 0.45 to 1 ug. MiXCR, applied by TCRdb to the immunoSEQ multiplex PCR reads, yields one record per CDR3 protein. Of fewer than 150,000 distinct CDR3 sequences listed, over 85% were seen once; the top ten hold approximately 0.25%. The CDR3 has 14 amino acids. Germline V gives CDR1 SEHNR, CDR2 FQNEAQ (reference sequence). The V and J ends lost 5 bases and 8 bases, in that order; junction bases with no gene match: 7. The chain carries TRBV7-9 and TRBJ2-1; 9 bases line up with TRBD1. Sequenced material: CD8+ T cells from PBMCs. The sequence came from a human donor in good health. The CDR3 spells CASSVRDRDYEQFF. DNA for the CDR3: TGTGCCAGCAGCGTCCGGGACAGGGACTATGAGCAGTTCTTC.